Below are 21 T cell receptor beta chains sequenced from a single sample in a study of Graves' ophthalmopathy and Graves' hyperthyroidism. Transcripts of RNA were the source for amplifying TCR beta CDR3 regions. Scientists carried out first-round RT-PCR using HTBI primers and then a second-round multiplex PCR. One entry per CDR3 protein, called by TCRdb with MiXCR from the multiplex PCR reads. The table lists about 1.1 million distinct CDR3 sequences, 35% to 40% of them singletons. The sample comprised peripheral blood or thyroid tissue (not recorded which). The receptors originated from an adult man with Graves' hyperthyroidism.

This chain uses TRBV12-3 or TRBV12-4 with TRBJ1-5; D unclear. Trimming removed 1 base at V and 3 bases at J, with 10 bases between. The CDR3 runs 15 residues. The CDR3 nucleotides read TGTGCCAGCAGTTTAGGGGCAGGATACAATCAGCCCCAGCATTTT. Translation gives CASSLGAGYNQPQHF.

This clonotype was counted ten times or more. The CDR3 reads CASKTGTSGTYEQYF. DNA for the CDR3: TGTGCCAGTAAGACCGGGACTAGCGGGACTTACGAGCAGTACTTC. The rearrangement links TRBV11-2 to TRBJ2-7; 13 bases fit TRBD2. The CDR3 runs 15 residues. Losses at the gene ends were 9 bases for V and 4 bases for J; bases not matched to a gene: 9. Germline CDR1 SGHAT, CDR2 FQNNGV.

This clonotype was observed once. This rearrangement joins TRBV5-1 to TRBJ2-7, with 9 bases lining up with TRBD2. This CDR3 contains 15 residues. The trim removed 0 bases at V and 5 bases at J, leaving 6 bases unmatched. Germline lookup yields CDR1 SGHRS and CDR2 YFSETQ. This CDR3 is CASSLGGAGGDEQYF. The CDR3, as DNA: TGCGCCAGCAGCTTGGGAGGCGCGGGAGGGGACGAGCAGTACTTC.

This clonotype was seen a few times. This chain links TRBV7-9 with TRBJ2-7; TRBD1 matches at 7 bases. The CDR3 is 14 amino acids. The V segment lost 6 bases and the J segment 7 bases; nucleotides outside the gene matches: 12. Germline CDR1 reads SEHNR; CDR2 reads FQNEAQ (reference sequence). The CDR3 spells CASRRDRVAGEQYF. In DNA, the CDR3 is TGTGCCAGCAGAAGAGACAGGGTAGCAGGGGAGCAGTACTTC.

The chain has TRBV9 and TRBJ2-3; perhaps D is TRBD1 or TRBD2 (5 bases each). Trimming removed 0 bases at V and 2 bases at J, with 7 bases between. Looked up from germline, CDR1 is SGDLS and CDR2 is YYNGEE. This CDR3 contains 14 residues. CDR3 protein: CASSVGGNTDTQYF. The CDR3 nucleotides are TGTGCCAGCAGCGTAGGGGGGAACACAGATACGCAGTATTTT.

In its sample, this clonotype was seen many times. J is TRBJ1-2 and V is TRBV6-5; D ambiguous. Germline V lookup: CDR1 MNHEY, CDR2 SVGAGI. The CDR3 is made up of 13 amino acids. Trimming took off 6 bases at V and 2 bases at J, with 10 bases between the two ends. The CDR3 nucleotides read TGTGCCAGCAGACGAACTAAGAACTATGGCTACACCTTC. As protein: CASRRTKNYGYTF.

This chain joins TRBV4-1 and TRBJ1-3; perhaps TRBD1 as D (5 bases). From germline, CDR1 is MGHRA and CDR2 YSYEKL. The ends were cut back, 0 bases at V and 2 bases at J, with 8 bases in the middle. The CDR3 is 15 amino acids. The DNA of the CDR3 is TGCGCCAGCAGCCAAGAAGGCAGGGCTGGAAACACCATATATTTT. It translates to CASSQEGRAGNTIYF.

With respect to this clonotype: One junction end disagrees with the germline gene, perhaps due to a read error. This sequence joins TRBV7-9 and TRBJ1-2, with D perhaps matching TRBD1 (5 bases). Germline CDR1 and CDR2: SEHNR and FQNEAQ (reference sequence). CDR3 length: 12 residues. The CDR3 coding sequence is TGTGCCAGCGCCCATGGGCAGGGAACTGAAGCTTTC. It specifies CASAHGQGTEAF.

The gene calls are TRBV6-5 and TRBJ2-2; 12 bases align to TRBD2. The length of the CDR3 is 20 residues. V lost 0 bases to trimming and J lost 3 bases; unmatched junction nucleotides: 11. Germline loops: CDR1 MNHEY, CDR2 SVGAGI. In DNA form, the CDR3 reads TGTGCCAGCAGTTACTCGATAAGGCTAGCGGGAGGGCCGTACACCGGGGAGCTGTTTTTT. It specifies CASSYSIRLAGGPYTGELFF.

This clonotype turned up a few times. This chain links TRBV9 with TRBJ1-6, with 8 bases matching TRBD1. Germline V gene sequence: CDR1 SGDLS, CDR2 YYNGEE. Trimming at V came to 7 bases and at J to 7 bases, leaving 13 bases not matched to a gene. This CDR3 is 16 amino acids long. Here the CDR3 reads CASSPSGTGVNSPLHF. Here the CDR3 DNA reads TGTGCCAGCTCACCTTCCGGGACAGGAGTCAATTCACCCCTCCACTTT.

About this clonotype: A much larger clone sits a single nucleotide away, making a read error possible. CDR3 in amino acids: CAAQGTATNEKLFF. CDR3 DNA sequence: TGTGCCGCTCAGGGGACCGCAACTAATGAAAAACTGTTTTTT. The rearrangement uses TRBV6-6 and TRBJ1-4; D is possibly TRBD1 (6 bases). Germline V gives CDR1 MNHNY, CDR2 SVGAGI (reference sequence). Between the trimmed V and J ends, which lost 11 bases and 0 bases, there was a span of 13 bases. CDR3 length: 14 amino acids.

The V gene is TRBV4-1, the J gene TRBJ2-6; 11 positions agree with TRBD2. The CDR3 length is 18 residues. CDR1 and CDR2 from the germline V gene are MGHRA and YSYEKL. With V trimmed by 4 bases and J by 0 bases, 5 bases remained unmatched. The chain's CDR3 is CASSPGLAGISGANVLTF. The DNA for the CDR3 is TGCGCCAGCAGCCCCGGACTAGCGGGTATCTCTGGGGCCAACGTCCTGACTTTC.

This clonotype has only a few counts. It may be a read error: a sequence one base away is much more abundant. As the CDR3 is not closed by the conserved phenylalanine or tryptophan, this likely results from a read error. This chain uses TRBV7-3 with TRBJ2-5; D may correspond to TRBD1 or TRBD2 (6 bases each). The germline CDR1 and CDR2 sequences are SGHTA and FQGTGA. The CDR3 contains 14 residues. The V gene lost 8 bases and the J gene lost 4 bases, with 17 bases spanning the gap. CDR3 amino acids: CASGQPGGGETQYL. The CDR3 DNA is TGTGCCAGCGGACAGCCTGGAGGGGGAGAGACCCAGTACCTC.

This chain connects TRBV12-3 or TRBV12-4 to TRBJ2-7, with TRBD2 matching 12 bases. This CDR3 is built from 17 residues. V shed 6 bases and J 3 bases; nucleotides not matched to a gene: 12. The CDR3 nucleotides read TGTGCCAGCAGCCCGGGACTAGCGGGCAATCGTCGCTACGAGCAGTACTTC. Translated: CASSPGLAGNRRYEQYF.

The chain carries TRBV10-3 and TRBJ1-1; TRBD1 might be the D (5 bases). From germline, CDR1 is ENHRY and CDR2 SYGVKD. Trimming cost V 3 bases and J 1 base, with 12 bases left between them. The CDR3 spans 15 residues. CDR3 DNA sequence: TGTGCCATCAGTGATGACAGTTGGGCGAACACTGAAGCTTTCTTT. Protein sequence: CAISDDSWANTEAFF.

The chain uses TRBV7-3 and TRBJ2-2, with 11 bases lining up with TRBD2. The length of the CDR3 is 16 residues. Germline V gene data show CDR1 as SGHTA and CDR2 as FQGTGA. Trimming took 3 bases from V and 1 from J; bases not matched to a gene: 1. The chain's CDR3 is CASSFLAGGNTGELFF. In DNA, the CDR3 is TGTGCCAGCAGCTTCCTAGCGGGAGGGAACACCGGGGAGCTGTTTTTT.

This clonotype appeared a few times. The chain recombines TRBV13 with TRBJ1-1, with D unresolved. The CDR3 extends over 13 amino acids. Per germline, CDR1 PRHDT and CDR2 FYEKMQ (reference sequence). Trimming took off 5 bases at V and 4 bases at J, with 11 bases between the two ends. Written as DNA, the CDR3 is TGTGCCAGCAGCCGTCGCCCGGGCACTGAAGCTTTCTTT. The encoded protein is CASSRRPGTEAFF. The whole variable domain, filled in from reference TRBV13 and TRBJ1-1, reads AAGVIQSPRHLIKEKRETATLKCYPIPRHDTVYWYQQGPGQDPQFLISFYEKMQSDKGSIPDRFSAQQFSDYHSELNMSSLELGDSALYFCASSRRPGTEAFFGQGTRLTVV.

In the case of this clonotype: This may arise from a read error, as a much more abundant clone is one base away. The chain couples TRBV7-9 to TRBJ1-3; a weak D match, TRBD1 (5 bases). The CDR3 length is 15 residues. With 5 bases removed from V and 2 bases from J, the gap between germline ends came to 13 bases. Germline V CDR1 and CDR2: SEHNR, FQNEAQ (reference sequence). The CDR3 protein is CASSDTGGAGNTIYF. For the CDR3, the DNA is TGTGCCAGCAGCGACACGGGGGGGGCTGGAAACACCATATATTTT.

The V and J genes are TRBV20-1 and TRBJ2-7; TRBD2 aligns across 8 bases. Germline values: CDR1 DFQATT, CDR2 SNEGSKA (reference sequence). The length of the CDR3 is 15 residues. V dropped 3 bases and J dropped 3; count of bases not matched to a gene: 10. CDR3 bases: TGCAGTGCTAGTGGTCGGGAGCGGGGGTTCTACGAGCAGTACTTC. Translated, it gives CSASGRERGFYEQYF.

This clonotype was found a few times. CDR3 in DNA: TGTGCCAGCAGGGACGGACAGGGGGCCGTTAGTCAGCCCCAGCATTTT. It yields the protein CASRDGQGAVSQPQHF. The chain is built from TRBV12-3 or TRBV12-4 and TRBJ1-5; TRBD1 agrees at 11 bases. The CDR3 is 16 amino acids. Germline trimming cut 6 bases from V and 6 bases from J; bases unmatched to any gene: 10.

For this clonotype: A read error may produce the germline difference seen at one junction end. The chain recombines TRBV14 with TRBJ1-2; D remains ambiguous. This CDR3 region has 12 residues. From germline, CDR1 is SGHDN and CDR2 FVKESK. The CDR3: CASSQAGYGHTF. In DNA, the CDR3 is TGCGCCAGCAGCCAAGCGGGGTATGGCCACACCTTC.